This T cell receptor beta chain originates from a study of OX40 agonist ivuxolimab in advanced cancers. Across the whole study: Given to patients was ivuxolimab, an agonistic anti-OX40 (CD134) antibody. Under the entry rules, prior anti-PD-1, anti-PD-L1 or anti-CTLA-4 therapy was allowed, and more than 35% had some. Study-wide results and caveats: Average numbers of expanded clones were greater in CD8+ T cells than in CD4+.

The V gene's germline CDR1 is MNHNS and CDR2 SASEGT. V gave up 3 bases and J gave up 1 base, with 5 bases separating them. The CDR3 contains 13 residues. A note on this clone: What it binds is unknown.

Produced via immunoSEQ multiplex PCR; TCRdb's table is partial and in-frame only. This repertoire shows tens of thousands of clones, around nine tenths found once; its top ten account for approximately 0.55%. Sequenced material: CD4+ or CD8+ T cells sorted from blood, taken in a trial of the OX40 agonist ivuxolimab. The sequence was obtained from an adult with an advanced solid tumor such as melanoma, head and neck, liver or kidney cancer. The J gene is TRBJ2-3, the V gene TRBV6-1, with D uncertain. The CDR3 DNA sequence: TGTGCCAGCAGTGAGCAGGGCACAGATACGCAGTATTTT. Translating it yields CASSEQGTDTQYF.